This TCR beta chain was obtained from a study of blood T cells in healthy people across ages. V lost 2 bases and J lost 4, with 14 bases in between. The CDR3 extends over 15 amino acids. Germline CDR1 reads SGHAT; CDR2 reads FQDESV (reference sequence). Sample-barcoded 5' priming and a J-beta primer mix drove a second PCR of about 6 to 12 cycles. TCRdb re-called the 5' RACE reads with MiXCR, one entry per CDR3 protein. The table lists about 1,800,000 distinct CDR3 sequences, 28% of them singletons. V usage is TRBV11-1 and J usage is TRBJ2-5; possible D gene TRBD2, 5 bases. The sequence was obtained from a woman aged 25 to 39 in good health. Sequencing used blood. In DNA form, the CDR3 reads TGTGCCAGCAGCTTATCGGACCCACGGGGAGAGACCCAGTACTTC. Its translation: CASSLSDPRGETQYF.